The rows below give T cell receptor beta chains drawn from one sample of a study of monozygotic twins with inflammatory bowel disease. No DNA is given; TCRdb re-called the 5' RACE reads and lists each CDR3 protein once. In all, the sample yields around 410,000 distinct CDR3 sequences. Sequencing was done on a sample of blood. The origin of the receptors is a human donor with ulcerative colitis or Crohn's disease, or a healthy co-twin of an affected twin (not recorded which). Both conserved end residues are part of each CDR3.

TRBV30	TRBJ2-2	CAWRTDGTGELFF
TRBV10-3	TRBJ2-7	CAISESGSSYEQYF
TRBV27	TRBJ1-2	CASRGDRGGRYTF
TRBV24-1	TRBJ2-1	CATSPSGSYNEQFF
TRBV4-3	TRBJ2-5	CASSQVGLAGVGPQETQYF
TRBV20-1	TRBJ1-4	CSARDRLTEEKLFF
TRBV12-5	TRBJ1-1	CASGRDTDTEAFF
TRBV5-1	TRBJ1-4	CASRPTSASNEKLFF
TRBV4-1	TRBJ2-1	CASSQVGGRADNEQFF
TRBV29-1	TRBJ2-7	CSVDGVDGNSYEQYF
TRBV11-2	TRBJ1-5	CASSVMGGVNQPQHF
TRBV7-9	TRBJ2-2	CASSRTGLTGELFF
TRBV7-2	TRBJ2-5	CASSLGAMTQETQYF
TRBV19	TRBJ1-4	CASSIGRANEKLFF
TRBV20-1	TRBJ1-1	CSALYRGFTTEAFF
TRBV6-5	TRBJ2-3	CASSYKASGGRDTQYF
TRBV4-2	TRBJ1-3	CASSQVQGSGNTIYF